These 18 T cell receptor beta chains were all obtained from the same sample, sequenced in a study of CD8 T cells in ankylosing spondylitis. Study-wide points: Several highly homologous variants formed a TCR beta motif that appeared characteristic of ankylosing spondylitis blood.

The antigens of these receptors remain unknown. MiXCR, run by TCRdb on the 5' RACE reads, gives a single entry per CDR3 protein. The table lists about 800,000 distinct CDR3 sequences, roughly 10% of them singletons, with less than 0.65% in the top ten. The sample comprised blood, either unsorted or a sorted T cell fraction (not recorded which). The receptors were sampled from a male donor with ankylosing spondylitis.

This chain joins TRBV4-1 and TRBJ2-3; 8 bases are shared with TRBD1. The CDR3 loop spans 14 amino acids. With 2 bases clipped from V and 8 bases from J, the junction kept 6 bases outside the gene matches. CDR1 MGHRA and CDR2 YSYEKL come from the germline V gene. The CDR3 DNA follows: TGCGCCAGCAGCCAACCAGGGGGCAAGGGTACGCAGTATTTT. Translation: CASSQPGGKGTQYF.

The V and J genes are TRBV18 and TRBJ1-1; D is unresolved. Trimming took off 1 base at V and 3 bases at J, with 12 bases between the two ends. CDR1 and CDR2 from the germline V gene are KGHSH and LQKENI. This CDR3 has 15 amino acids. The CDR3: CASSPLVGRDTEAFF. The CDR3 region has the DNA TGTGCCAGCTCACCACTAGTTGGCCGAGACACTGAAGCTTTCTTT.

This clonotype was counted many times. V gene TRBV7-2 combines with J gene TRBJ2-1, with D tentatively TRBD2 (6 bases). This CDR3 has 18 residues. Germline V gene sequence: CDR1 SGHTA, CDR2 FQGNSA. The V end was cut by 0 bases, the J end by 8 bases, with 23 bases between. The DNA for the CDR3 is TGTGCCAGCAGCTTAGCGATACCGGGACTCCTAGTCTGGCATGAGCAGTTCTTC. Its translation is CASSLAIPGLLVWHEQFF.

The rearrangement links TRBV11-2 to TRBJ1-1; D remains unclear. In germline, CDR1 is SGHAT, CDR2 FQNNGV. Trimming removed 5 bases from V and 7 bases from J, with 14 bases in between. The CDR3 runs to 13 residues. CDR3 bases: TGTGCCAGCAGCGCCCGTATGGGCGGTGAAGCTTTCTTT. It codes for CASSARMGGEAFF.

CDR3 in DNA: TGTGCCAGCAGTTTAAGGCAGAGAAACACCATATATTTT. This encodes CASSLRQRNTIYF. V gene TRBV28 combines with J gene TRBJ1-3; D uncertain. Per the germline V gene, CDR1 is MDHEN and CDR2 is SYDVKM. This CDR3 has 13 residues. V lost 2 bases and J lost 5, with 7 bases in between.

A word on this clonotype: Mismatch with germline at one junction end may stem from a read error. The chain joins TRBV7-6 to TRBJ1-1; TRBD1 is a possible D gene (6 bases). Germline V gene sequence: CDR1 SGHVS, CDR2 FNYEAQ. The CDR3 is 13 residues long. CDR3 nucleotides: TGTGCCAGCAGCTCCGGGACAAGCTATACGGGGGAGTTT. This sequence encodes CASSSGTSYTGEF.

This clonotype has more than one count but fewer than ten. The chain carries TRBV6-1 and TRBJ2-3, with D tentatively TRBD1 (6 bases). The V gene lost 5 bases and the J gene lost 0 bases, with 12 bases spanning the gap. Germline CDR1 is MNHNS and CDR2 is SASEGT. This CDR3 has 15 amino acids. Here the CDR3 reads CASSRGQFSTDTQYF. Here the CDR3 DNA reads TGTGCCAGCAGTAGAGGACAGTTTAGCACAGATACGCAGTATTTT.

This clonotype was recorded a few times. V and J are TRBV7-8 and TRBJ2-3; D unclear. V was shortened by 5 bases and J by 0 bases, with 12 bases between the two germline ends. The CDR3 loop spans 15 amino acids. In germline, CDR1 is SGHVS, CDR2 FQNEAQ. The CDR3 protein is CASSTTPRSTDTQYF. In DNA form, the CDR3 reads TGTGCCAGCAGCACAACACCGAGAAGCACAGATACGCAGTATTTT. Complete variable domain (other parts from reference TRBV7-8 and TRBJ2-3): GAGVSQSPRYKVAKRGQDVALRCDPISGHVSLFWYQQALGQGPEFLTYFQNEAQLDKSGLPSDRFFAERPEGSVSTLKIQRTQQEDSAVYLCASSTTPRSTDTQYFGPGTRLTVL.

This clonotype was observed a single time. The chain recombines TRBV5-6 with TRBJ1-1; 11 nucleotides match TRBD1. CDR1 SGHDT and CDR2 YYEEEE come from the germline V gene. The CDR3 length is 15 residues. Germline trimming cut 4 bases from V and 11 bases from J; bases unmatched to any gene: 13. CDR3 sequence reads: CASSLGQGALRVAFF. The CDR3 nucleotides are TGTGCCAGCAGCCTAGGACAGGGGGCCCTTCGAGTGGCTTTCTTT.

The CDR3 DNA reads as TGCGCCAGCAGCCAAGATCCTGTCCAGGGGGCGGATTCACCCCTCCACTTT. Its protein product is CASSQDPVQGADSPLHF. This sequence joins TRBV4-3 and TRBJ1-6; 8 bases are a match to TRBD1. V dropped 0 bases and J dropped 8; count of bases not matched to a gene: 9. The CDR3 covers 17 residues. Germline CDR1 and CDR2: LGHNA and YSLEER.

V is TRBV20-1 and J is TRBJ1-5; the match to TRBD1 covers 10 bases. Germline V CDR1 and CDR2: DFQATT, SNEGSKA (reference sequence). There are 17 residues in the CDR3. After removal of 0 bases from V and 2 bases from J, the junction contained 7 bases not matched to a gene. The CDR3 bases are TGCAGTGCTAGAGATCCCGGGACAGGGGACGGCAATCAGCCCCAGCATTTT. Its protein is CSARDPGTGDGNQPQHF.

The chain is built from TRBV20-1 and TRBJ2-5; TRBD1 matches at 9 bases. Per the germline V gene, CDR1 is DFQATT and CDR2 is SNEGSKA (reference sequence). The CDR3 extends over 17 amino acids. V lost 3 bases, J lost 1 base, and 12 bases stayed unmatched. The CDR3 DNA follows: TGCAGTGCTAGGGAGTGGGCGAACAGGGGGCCCCAAGAGACCCAGTACTTC. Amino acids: CSAREWANRGPQETQYF.

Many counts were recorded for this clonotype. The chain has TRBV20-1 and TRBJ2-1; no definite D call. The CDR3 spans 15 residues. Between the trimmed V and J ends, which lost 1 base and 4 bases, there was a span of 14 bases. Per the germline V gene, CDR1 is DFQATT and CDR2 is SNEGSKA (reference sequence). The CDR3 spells CSARGLGLKYNEQFF. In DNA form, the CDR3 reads TGCAGTGCTAGAGGCTTAGGGTTGAAATACAATGAGCAGTTCTTC.

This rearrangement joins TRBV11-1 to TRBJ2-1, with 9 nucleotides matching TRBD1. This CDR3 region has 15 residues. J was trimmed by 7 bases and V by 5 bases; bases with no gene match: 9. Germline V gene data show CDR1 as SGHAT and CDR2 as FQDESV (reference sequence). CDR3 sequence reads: CASSTSGTGKNEQFF. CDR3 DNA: TGTGCCAGCAGCACGTCCGGGACAGGGAAGAATGAGCAGTTCTTC.

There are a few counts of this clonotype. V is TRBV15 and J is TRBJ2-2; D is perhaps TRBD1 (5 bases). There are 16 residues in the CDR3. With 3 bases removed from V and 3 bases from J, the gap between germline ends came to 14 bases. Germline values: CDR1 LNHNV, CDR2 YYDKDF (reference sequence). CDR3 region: CATSSLSQGYTGELFF. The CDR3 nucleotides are TGTGCCACCAGCAGCTTAAGTCAGGGATACACCGGGGAGCTGTTTTTT. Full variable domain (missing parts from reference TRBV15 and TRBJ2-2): DAMVIQNPRYQVTQFGKPVTLSCSQTLNHNVMYWYQQKSSQAPKLLFHYYDKDFNNEADTPDNFQSRRPNTSFCFLDIRSPGLGDTAMYLCATSSLSQGYTGELFFGEGSRLTVL.

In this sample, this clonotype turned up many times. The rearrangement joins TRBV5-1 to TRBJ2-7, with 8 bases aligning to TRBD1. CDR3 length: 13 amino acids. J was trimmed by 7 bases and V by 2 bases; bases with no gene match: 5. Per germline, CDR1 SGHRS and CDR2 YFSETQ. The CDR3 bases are TGCGCCAGCAGCTTTCAGGGGGCGAGAGAGCAGTACTTC. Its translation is CASSFQGAREQYF.

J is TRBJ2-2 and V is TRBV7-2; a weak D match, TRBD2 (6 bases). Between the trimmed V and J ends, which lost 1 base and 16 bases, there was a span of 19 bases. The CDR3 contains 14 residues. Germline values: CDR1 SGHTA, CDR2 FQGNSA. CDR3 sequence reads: CASSLDSFYRERFF. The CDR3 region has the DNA TGTGCCAGCAGCTTAGATAGCTTCTACCGGGAGAGGTTTTTT.

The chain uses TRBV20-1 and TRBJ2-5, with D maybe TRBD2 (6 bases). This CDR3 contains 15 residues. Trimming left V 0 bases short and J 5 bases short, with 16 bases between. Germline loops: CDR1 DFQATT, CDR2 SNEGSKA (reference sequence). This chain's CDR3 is CSARDSRGGGETQYF. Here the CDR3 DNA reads TGCAGTGCTAGAGACTCACGGGGAGGTGGGGAGACCCAGTACTTC.